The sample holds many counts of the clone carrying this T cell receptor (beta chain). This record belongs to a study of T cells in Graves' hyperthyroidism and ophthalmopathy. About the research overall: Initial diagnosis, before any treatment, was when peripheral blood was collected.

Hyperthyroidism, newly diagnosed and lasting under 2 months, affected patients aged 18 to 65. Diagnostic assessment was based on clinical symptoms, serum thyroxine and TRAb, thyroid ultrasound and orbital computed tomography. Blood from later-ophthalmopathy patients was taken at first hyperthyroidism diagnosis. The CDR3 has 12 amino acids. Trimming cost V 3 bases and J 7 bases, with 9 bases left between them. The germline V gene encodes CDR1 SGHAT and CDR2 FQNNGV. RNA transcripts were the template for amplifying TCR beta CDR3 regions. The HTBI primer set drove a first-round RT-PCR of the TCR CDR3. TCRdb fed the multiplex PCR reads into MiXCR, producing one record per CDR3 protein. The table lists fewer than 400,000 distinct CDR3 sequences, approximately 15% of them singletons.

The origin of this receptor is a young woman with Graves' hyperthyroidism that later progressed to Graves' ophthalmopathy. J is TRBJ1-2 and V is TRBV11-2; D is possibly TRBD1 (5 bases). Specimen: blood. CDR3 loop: CASSLRTSGYTF. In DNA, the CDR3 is TGTGCCAGCAGCTTGCGGACAAGTGGCTACACCTTC.